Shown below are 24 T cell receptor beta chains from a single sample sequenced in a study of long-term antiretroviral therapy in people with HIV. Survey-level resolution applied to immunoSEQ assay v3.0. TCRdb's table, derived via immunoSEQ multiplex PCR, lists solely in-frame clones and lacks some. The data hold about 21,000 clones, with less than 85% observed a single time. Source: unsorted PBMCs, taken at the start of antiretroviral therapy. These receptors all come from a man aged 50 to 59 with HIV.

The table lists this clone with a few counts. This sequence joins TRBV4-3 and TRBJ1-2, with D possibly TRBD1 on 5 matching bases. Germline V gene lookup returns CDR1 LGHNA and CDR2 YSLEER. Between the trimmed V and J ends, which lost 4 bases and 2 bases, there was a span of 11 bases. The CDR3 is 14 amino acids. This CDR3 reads CASSRGAGNYGYTF. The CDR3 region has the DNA TGCGCCAGCAGCCGAGGGGCGGGAAACTATGGCTACACCTTC.

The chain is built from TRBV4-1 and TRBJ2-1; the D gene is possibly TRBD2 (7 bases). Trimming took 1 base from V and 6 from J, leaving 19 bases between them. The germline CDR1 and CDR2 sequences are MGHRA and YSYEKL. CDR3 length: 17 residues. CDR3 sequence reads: CASSQVSGGRWLNEQFF. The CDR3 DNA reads TGCGCCAGCAGCCAAGTCTCCGGGGGGCGCTGGCTCAATGAGCAGTTCTTC.

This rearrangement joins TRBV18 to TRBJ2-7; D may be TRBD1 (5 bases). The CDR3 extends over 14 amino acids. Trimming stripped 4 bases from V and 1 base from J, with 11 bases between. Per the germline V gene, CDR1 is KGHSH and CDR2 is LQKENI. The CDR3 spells CASSLFDRSYEQYF. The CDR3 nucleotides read TGTGCCAGCTCACTCTTTGACAGATCCTACGAGCAGTACTTC.

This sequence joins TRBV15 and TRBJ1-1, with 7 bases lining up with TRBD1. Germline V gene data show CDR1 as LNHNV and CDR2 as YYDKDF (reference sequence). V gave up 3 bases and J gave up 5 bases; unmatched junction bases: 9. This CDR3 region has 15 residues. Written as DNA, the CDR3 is TGTGCCACCAGCAGGGGAAAGACAGGGCAAACTGAAGCTTTCTTT. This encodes CATSRGKTGQTEAFF.

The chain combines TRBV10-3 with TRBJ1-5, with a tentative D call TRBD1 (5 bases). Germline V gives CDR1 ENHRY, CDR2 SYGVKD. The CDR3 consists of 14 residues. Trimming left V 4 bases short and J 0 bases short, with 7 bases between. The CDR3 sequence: CAISGQGSNQPQHF. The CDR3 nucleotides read TGTGCCATCAGTGGGCAGGGTAGCAATCAGCCCCAGCATTTT.

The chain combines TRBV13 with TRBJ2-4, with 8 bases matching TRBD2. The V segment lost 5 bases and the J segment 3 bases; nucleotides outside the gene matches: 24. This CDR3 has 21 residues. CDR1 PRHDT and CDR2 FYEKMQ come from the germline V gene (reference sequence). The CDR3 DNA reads TGTGCCAGCAGCCGATCCGCCCCCCAGCGGGGGTTGTCAGGAATCAAAAACATTCAGTACTTC. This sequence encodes CASSRSAPQRGLSGIKNIQYF.

CDR3 region: CASSESTDNTGELFF. DNA for the CDR3: TGTGCCAGCAGTGAAAGCACAGACAACACCGGGGAGCTGTTTTTT. The chain combines TRBV6-1 with TRBJ2-2; no firm D call. The V and J ends lost 2 bases and 2 bases respectively, with 9 bases between them. The CDR3 is 15 amino acids. From germline, CDR1 is MNHNS and CDR2 SASEGT.

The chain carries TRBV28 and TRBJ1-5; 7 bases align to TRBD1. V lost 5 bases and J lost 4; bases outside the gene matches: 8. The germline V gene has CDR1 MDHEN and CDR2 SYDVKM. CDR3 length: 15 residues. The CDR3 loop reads CASSGWGRGNQPQHF. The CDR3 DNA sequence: TGTGCCAGCAGTGGGTGGGGCAGGGGGAATCAGCCCCAGCATTTT.

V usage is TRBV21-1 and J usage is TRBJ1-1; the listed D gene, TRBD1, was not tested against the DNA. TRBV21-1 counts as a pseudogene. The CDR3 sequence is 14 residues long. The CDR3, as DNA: TGTGCCAGCAGCAAAGTTAGGGGATGGACTGAAGCTTTCTTT. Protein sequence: CASSKVRGWTEAFF.

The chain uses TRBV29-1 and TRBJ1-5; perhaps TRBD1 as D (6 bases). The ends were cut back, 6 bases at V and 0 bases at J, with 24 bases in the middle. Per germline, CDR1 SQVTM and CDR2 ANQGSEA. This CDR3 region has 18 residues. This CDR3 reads CSVPRPRQVRPSNQPQHF. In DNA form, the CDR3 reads TGCAGCGTCCCTCGGCCGAGACAGGTTAGACCTAGCAATCAGCCCCAGCATTTT.

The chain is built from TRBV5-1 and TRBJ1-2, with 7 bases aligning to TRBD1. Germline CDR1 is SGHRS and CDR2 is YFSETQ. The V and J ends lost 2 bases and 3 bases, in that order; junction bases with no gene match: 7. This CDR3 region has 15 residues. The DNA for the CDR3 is TGCGCCAGCAGCTTCTGGACAGGAGGGGACTATGGCTACACCTTC. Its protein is CASSFWTGGDYGYTF.

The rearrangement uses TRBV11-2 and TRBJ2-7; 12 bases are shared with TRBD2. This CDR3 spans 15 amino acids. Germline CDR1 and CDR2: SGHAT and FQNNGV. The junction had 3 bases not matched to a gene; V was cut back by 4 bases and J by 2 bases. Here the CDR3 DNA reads TGTGCCAGCAGCTCCGGACTAGCGGGAACCTACGAGCAGTACTTC. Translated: CASSSGLAGTYEQYF.

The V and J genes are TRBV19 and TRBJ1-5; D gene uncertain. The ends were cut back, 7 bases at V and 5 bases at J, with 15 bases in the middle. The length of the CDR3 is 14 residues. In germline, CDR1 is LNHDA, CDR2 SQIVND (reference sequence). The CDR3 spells CASKEEGFHQPQHF. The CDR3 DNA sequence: TGTGCCAGTAAGGAGGAGGGATTTCATCAGCCCCAGCATTTT. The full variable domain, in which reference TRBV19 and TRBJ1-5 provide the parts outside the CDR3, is DGGITQSPKYLFRKEGQNVTLSCEQNLNHDAMYWYRQDPGQGLRLIYYSQIVNDFQKGDIAEGYSVSREKKESFPLTVTSAQKNPTAFYLCASKEEGFHQPQHFGDGTRLSIL.

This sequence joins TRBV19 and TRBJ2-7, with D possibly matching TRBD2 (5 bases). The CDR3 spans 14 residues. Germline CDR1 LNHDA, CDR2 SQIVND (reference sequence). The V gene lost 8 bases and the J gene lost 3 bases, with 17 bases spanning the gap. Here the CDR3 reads CASSTSLGSYEQYF. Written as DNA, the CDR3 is TGTGCCAGTTCTACCTCTTTGGGGAGCTACGAGCAGTACTTC.

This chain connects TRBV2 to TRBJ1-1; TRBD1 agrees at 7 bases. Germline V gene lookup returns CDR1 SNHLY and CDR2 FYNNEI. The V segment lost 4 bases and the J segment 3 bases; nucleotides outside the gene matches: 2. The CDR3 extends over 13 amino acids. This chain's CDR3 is CASSGQGYTEAFF. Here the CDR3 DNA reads TGTGCCAGCAGTGGACAGGGCTACACTGAAGCTTTCTTT.

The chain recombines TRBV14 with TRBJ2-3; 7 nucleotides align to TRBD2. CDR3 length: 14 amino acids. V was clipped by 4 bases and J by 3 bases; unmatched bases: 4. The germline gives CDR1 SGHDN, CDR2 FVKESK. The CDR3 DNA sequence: TGTGCCAGCAGCCCCGGAGCGGGGACAGATACGCAGTATTTT. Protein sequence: CASSPGAGTDTQYF.

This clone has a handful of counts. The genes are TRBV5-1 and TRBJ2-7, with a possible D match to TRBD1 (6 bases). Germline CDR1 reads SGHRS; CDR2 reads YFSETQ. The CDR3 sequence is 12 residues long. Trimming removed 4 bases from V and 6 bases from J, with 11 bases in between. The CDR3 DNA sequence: TGCGCCAGCAGCGAGGACAGTGTCGAGCAGTACTTC. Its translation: CASSEDSVEQYF.

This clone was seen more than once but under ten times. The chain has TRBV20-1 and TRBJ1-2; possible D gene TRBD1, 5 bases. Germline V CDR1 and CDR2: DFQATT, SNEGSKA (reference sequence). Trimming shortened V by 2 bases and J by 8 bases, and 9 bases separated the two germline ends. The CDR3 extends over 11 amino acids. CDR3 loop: CSARTREGYTF. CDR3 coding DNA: TGCAGTGCTAGAACCAGGGAGGGCTACACCTTC.

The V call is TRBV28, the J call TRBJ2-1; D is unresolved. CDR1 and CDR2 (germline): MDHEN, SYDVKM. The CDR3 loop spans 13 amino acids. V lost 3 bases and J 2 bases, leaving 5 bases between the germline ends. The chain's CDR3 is CASSLPTYNEQFF. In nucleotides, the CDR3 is TGTGCCAGCAGTTTGCCTACCTACAATGAGCAGTTCTTC.

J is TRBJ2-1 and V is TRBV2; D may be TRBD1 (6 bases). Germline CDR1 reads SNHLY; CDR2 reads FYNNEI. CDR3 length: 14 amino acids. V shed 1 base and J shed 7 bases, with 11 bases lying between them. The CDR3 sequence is CASSEEGGQNEQFF. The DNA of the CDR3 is TGTGCCAGCAGTGAAGAAGGGGGTCAGAATGAGCAGTTCTTC.

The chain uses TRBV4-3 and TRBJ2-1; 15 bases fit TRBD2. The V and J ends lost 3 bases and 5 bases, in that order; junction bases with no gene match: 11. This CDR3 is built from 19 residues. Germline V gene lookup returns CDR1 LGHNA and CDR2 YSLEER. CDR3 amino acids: CASSHPGTSGGYQDNEQFF. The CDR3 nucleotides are TGCGCCAGCAGCCACCCCGGGACTAGCGGGGGGTATCAGGACAATGAGCAGTTCTTC.

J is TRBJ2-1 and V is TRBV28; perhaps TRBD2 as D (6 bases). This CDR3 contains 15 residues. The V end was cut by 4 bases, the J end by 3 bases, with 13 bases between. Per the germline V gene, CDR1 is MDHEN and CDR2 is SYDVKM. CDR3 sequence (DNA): TGTGCCAGCAGTTCCTCACGGCGGGGCTACAATGAGCAGTTCTTC. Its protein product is CASSSSRRGYNEQFF.

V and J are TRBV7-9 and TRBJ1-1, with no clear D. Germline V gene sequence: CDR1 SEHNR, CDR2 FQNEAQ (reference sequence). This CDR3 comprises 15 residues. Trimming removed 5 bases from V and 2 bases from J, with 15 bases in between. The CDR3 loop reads CASSPTTGINTEAFF. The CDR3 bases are TGTGCCAGCAGCCCTACCACCGGGATCAACACTGAAGCTTTCTTT.

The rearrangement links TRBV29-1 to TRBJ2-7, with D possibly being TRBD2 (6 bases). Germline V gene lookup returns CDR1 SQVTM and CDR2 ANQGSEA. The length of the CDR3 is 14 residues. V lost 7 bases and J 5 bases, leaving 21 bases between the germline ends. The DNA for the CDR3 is TGCAGCGGGCGGGACGCCCGAAAAGGGAACGAGCAGTACTTC. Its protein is CSGRDARKGNEQYF.